The 23 T cell receptor beta chains presented below share a single source sample, sequenced in a study of cytomegalovirus exposure and HLA in healthy donors. The PCR had 60 Vbeta and 13 Jbeta primers. The method was immunoSEQ multiplex PCR; TCRdb's version includes in-frame clones alone and lacks a portion of them. The sample lists hundreds of thousands of clones, less than 85% occurring once. Source material: PBMCs. Receptors were obtained from a man younger than 35 in good health and CMV-seronegative.

The chain joins TRBV7-9 to TRBJ2-5; TRBD1 matches 9 bases. The end of the DNA fits TRBJ2-7 better, so the J call may be wrong. The CDR3 contains 15 residues. Per the germline V gene, CDR1 is SEHNR and CDR2 is FQNEAQ (reference sequence). CDR3 in amino acids: CASSPGQGLSYEQYF. The CDR3 region has the DNA TGTGCCAGCAGCCCGGGACAGGGCCTCTCCTACGAGCAGTACTTC.

The rearrangement links TRBV28 to TRBJ1-2, with D hard to call. Germline V lookup: CDR1 MDHEN, CDR2 SYDVKM. The CDR3 has 13 amino acids. The germline V and J ends were trimmed by 10 bases and 3 bases, with 15 bases remaining between them. CDR3 nucleotides: TGTGCCACCTCGGCGGGCAGAGACTATGGCTACACCTTC. Its translation: CATSAGRDYGYTF.

The V call is TRBV2, the J call TRBJ2-5; D ambiguous. The better agreement between TRBJ2-7 and the DNA end casts doubt on the J call. Germline loops: CDR1 SNHLY, CDR2 FYNNEI. CDR3 length: 11 amino acids. The CDR3 spells CASSQTYEQYF. The CDR3 DNA reads as TGTGCCAGCAGTCAAACCTACGAGCAGTACTTC.

This chain links TRBV15 with TRBJ2-1, with D maybe TRBD1 (6 bases). Germline values: CDR1 LNHNV, CDR2 YYDKDF (reference sequence). V lost 0 bases and J 5 bases, leaving 11 bases between the germline ends. The CDR3 covers 15 residues. The CDR3 loop is CATSRDGQSNNEQFF. The CDR3 nucleotides read TGTGCCACCAGCAGAGACGGACAGTCGAACAATGAGCAGTTCTTC.

V and J are TRBV28 and TRBJ1-5; 7 bases align to TRBD1. The V gene's germline CDR1 is MDHEN and CDR2 SYDVKM. The CDR3 contains 16 residues. The J segment lost 1 base and the V segment lost 2 bases, leaving 5 bases of the junction unmatched. CDR3 amino acids: CASSLKGARSNQPQHF. The DNA of the CDR3 is TGTGCCAGCAGTTTAAAGGGGGCGCGCAGCAATCAGCCCCAGCATTTT.

The chain is built from TRBV6-6 and TRBJ2-3; TRBD1 matches 7 bases. The length of the CDR3 is 15 residues. V was pared by 2 bases and J by 2 bases, with 4 bases of the junction left unmatched. CDR1 is MNHNY and CDR2 is SVGAGI in the germline V gene (reference sequence). CDR3 in DNA: TGTGCCAGCAGTTACCAGGGACAGTCCACAGATACGCAGTATTTT. Its protein is CASSYQGQSTDTQYF.

The chain uses TRBV14 and TRBJ2-1; TRBD2 agrees at 8 bases. Germline CDR1 and CDR2: SGHDN and FVKESK. The CDR3 extends over 16 amino acids. V was pared by 4 bases and J by 9 bases, with 14 bases of the junction left unmatched. CDR3 protein: CASSPLLRGRFGEQFF. The CDR3 DNA reads TGTGCCAGCAGCCCGCTCCTACGCGGGAGGTTCGGTGAGCAGTTCTTC.

The table lists this clone with a few counts. This chain links TRBV28 with TRBJ2-3; 8 nucleotides match TRBD2. The J segment lost 2 bases and the V segment lost 4 bases, leaving 11 bases of the junction unmatched. Germline values: CDR1 MDHEN, CDR2 SYDVKM. The CDR3 runs 17 residues. CDR3: CASSSPYGLADTDTQYF. The CDR3 DNA follows: TGTGCCAGCAGTTCCCCTTACGGACTAGCAGACACAGATACGCAGTATTTT.

J is TRBJ2-3 and V is TRBV7-6; 8 bases line up with TRBD2. Per germline, CDR1 SGHVS and CDR2 FNYEAQ. This CDR3 has 15 residues. The ends lost 6 bases at V and 1 base at J; junction bases unmatched: 6. The CDR3 DNA sequence: TGTGCCAGCAGTCCAATGACTAGCGGCACAGATACGCAGTATTTT. This gives the protein CASSPMTSGTDTQYF.

V gene TRBV2 combines with J gene TRBJ2-3; no clear D gene. Trimming removed 6 bases from V and 0 bases from J, with 7 bases in between. This CDR3 spans 13 amino acids. CDR1 and CDR2 (germline): SNHLY, FYNNEI. The CDR3 DNA is TGTGCCAGCAGCGTAGATAGCACAGATACGCAGTATTTT. Protein product: CASSVDSTDTQYF.

This chain joins TRBV5-1 and TRBJ1-5; D gene ambiguous. Trimming stripped 3 bases from V and 6 bases from J, with 13 bases between. Germline CDR1 reads SGHRS; CDR2 reads YFSETQ. The CDR3 is 14 amino acids. Written as DNA, the CDR3 is TGCGCCAGCAGCTCCGGGTTAGACGGTCAGCCCCAGCATTTT. Translation gives CASSSGLDGQPQHF.

V usage is TRBV5-1 and J usage is TRBJ1-3; maybe TRBD1 (5 bases). V was clipped by 4 bases and J by 1 base, with 15 bases between them. CDR1 SGHRS and CDR2 YFSETQ come from the germline V gene. CDR3 length: 16 residues. Written as DNA, the CDR3 is TGCGCCAGCAGCCGGGGGACGGAGCTTTCTGGAAACACCATATATTTT. Translating it yields CASSRGTELSGNTIYF.

This clone turned up a few times. The chain recombines TRBV2 with TRBJ1-4; tentative D call: TRBD1 (6 bases). This CDR3 is 14 amino acids long. CDR1 SNHLY and CDR2 FYNNEI come from the germline V gene. V was trimmed by 4 bases and J by 8 bases, leaving 14 bases between them. The CDR3 protein is CASSGLQQGEKLFF. For the CDR3, the DNA is TGTGCCAGCAGTGGATTACAGCAGGGGGAAAAACTGTTTTTT.

In nucleotides, the CDR3 is TGTGCCAGCAGGGACACTTCCAATCAGCCCCAGCATTTT. As protein: CASRDTSNQPQHF. V and J are TRBV27 and TRBJ1-5; maybe TRBD1 (5 bases). Between the trimmed V and J ends, which lost 6 bases and 3 bases, there was a span of 9 bases. The germline CDR1 and CDR2 sequences are MNHEY and SMNVEV (reference sequence). The CDR3 consists of 13 residues.

CDR3 amino acids: CASSLARGRETQYF. The CDR3, as DNA: TGTGCCAGCAGCTTGGCGCGGGGGAGAGAGACCCAGTACTTC. V is TRBV5-6 and J is TRBJ2-5; TRBD2 matches at 7 bases. Germline-derived CDR1 and CDR2 are SGHDT and YYEEEE. V shed 0 bases, J shed 4 bases, and the junction held 3 bases outside the gene matches. The CDR3 has 14 amino acids. The full variable domain, with the rest looked up from reference TRBV5-6 and TRBJ2-5, is DAGVTQSPTHLIKTRGQQVTLRCSPKSGHDTVSWYQQALGQGPQFIFQYYEEEERQRGNFPDRFSGHQFPNYSSELNVNALLLGDSALYLCASSLARGRETQYFGPGTRLLVL.

The chain joins TRBV6-5 to TRBJ2-1; no reliable D call. The CDR3 contains 15 residues. Germline V gene sequence: CDR1 MNHEY, CDR2 SVGAGI. Trimming took 4 bases from V and 4 from J, leaving 14 bases between them. CDR3 region: CASSSLNPTYNEQFF. CDR3 bases: TGTGCCAGCAGTTCTCTAAACCCGACTTACAATGAGCAGTTCTTC.

This chain connects TRBV4-1 to TRBJ1-1; tentatively, D is TRBD1 (5 bases). V dropped 4 bases and J dropped 1 base, with 10 bases sitting between them. CDR1 is MGHRA and CDR2 is YSYEKL in the germline V gene. This CDR3 is built from 14 residues. In nucleotides, the CDR3 is TGCGCCAGCAGCCGGGGCAAAGGGAACACTGAAGCTTTCTTT. It specifies CASSRGKGNTEAFF.

The V gene is TRBV11-3, the J gene TRBJ2-1; maybe TRBD2 (6 bases). Germline values: CDR1 SGHNT, CDR2 YENEEA. The CDR3 is 13 residues long. V lost 3 bases and J lost 7, with 10 bases in between. CDR3 nucleotide sequence: TGTGCCAGCAGCTTTGGGGGGAGGAATGAGCAGTTCTTC. It translates to CASSFGGRNEQFF.

The rearrangement links TRBV7-9 to TRBJ1-1; D perhaps matches TRBD1 (6 bases). The CDR3 extends over 14 amino acids. The germline CDR1 and CDR2 sequences are SEHNR and FQNEAQ (reference sequence). V lost 4 bases and J lost 5, with 14 bases in between. The CDR3 DNA reads TGTGCCAGCAGCTCCGCAGGGGCGAGGACTGAAGCTTTCTTT. It is translated as CASSSAGARTEAFF.

This clone has just one count. The chain is built from TRBV4-1 and TRBJ2-7; D possibly corresponds to TRBD1 (6 bases). This CDR3 spans 14 amino acids. V was pared by 3 bases and J by 6 bases, with 15 bases between. CDR1 and CDR2 (germline): MGHRA, YSYEKL. Here the CDR3 reads CASSQFYRVGEQYF. Written as DNA, the CDR3 is TGCGCCAGCAGCCAGTTTTACAGGGTCGGCGAGCAGTACTTC.

The gene calls are TRBV29-1 and TRBJ1-2; TRBD1 is a possible D gene (5 bases). The ends were cut back, 2 bases at V and 6 bases at J, with 16 bases in the middle. The CDR3 sequence is 14 residues long. Germline CDR1 and CDR2: SQVTM and ANQGSEA. CDR3 coding DNA: TGCAGCGTTGAAATCTCCGCAGGGAGGGATGGCTACACCTTC. As protein: CSVEISAGRDGYTF.

The gene calls are TRBV19 and TRBJ1-5, with 7 bases lining up with TRBD1. The germline V gene encodes CDR1 LNHDA and CDR2 SQIVND (reference sequence). This CDR3 comprises 15 residues. Trimming cost V 5 bases and J 2 bases; bases outside gene matches: 6. The CDR3 region has the DNA TGTGCCAGTAGTTCACTGGACAGGCGCAATCAGCCCCAGCATTTT. Its protein is CASSSLDRRNQPQHF.

The J gene is TRBJ1-2, the V gene TRBV6-6; TRBD1 aligns across 7 bases. CDR3 length: 16 residues. Germline assignment: CDR1 MNHNY and CDR2 SVGAGI (reference sequence). With 7 bases clipped from V and 4 bases from J, the junction kept 15 bases outside the gene matches. For the CDR3, the DNA is TGTGCCAGCATCCCCGGGACAGTGGGTGACAGCTATGGCTACACCTTC. This encodes CASIPGTVGDSYGYTF.